A selection of T cell receptor beta chains follows, all from one sample in a study of blood T cell repertoires in COVID-19. Here immunoSEQ multiplex PCR was the method, and the copy in TCRdb shows in-frame clones only, minus some. Of about 93,000 clones listed, just under 80% are singletons. What was sequenced was peripheral blood. The source is a human donor in a cohort sampled during active COVID-19. Each CDR3 is given with its conserved first and last residue. The order of the fields is clone size, J gene, D gene, V gene, CDR3 protein, CDR3 DNA. A D gene is named only where the DNA matches it firmly. Size is omitted from some rows. Given values are once, few, many or a class for expanded clones.

clone size: -
J gene: TRBJ2-3
D gene: -
V gene: TRBV7-6
CDR3 protein: CASSLNGRGRPADTQYF
CDR3 DNA: TGTGCCAGCAGCTTAAACGGGCGGGGACGCCCCGCAGATACGCAGTATTTT

clone size: -
J gene: TRBJ2-5
D gene: TRBD1
V gene: TRBV5-1
CDR3 protein: CASSSGTEETQYF
CDR3 DNA: TGCGCCAGCAGCTCGGGGACAGAAGAGACCCAGTACTTC

clone size: -
J gene: TRBJ1-2
D gene: TRBD1
V gene: TRBV7-2
CDR3 protein: CASSIGQGAYGYTF
CDR3 DNA: TGTGCCAGCAGCATCGGACAGGGGGCTTATGGCTACACCTTC

clone size: -
J gene: TRBJ1-1
D gene: -
V gene: TRBV7-8
CDR3 protein: CASSLGGFTRAFF
CDR3 DNA: TGTGCCAGCAGCTTAGGAGGGTTCACCCGGGCTTTCTTT

clone size: -
J gene: TRBJ1-1
D gene: -
V gene: TRBV7-9
CDR3 protein: CASSSPSDTEAFF
CDR3 DNA: TGTGCCAGCAGCTCCCCGTCGGACACTGAAGCTTTCTTT

clone size: few
J gene: TRBJ1-5
D gene: TRBD1
V gene: TRBV2
CDR3 protein: CASSWDRHSNQPQHF
CDR3 DNA: TGTGCCAGCAGCTGGGACAGGCATAGCAATCAGCCCCAGCATTTT

clone size: -
J gene: TRBJ1-2
D gene: -
V gene: TRBV5-4
CDR3 protein: CASSRSREVGYGYTF
CDR3 DNA: TGTGCCAGCAGCAGATCCAGGGAAGTCGGCTATGGCTACACCTTC

clone size: once
J gene: TRBJ2-1
D gene: TRBD2
V gene: TRBV28
CDR3 protein: CASTFASGRTLMNEQFF
CDR3 DNA: TGTGCCAGCACCTTCGCTAGCGGGAGGACCCTCATGAATGAGCAGTTCTTC

clone size: -
J gene: TRBJ1-2
D gene: TRBD1
V gene: TRBV3-1/TRBV3-2
CDR3 protein: CASSQGGQGRGYTF
CDR3 DNA: TGTGCCAGCAGCCAAGGGGGACAGGGCCGTGGCTACACCTTC

clone size: -
J gene: TRBJ1-2
D gene: TRBD1
V gene: TRBV10-3
CDR3 protein: CAISPGQGANYGYTF
CDR3 DNA: TGTGCCATCAGTCCCGGACAGGGGGCAAACTATGGCTACACCTTC

clone size: -
J gene: TRBJ2-1
D gene: TRBD2
V gene: TRBV7-6
CDR3 protein: CASSSTWGGSPTEQFF
CDR3 DNA: TGTGCCAGCAGCTCCACCTGGGGGGGTTCACCGACTGAGCAGTTCTTC

clone size: -
J gene: TRBJ1-1
D gene: TRBD1
V gene: TRBV28
CDR3 protein: CASSLRGQTGPNTEAFF
CDR3 DNA: TGTGCCAGCAGTTTAAGGGGTCAGACAGGGCCGAACACTGAAGCTTTCTTT

clone size: -
J gene: TRBJ1-1
D gene: -
V gene: TRBV2
CDR3 protein: CASSSGYYSNTEAFF
CDR3 DNA: TGTGCCAGCAGTAGTGGATACTACTCGAACACTGAAGCTTTCTTT

clone size: few
J gene: TRBJ2-3
D gene: TRBD2
V gene: TRBV10-3
CDR3 protein: CAIRNSGLAGGTDTQYF
CDR3 DNA: TGTGCCATCAGGAATTCTGGACTAGCGGGGGGCACAGATACGCAGTATTTT

clone size: once
J gene: TRBJ2-1
D gene: TRBD2
V gene: TRBV5-1
CDR3 protein: CASSFASGSSYNEQFF
CDR3 DNA: TGCGCCAGCAGCTTCGCAAGCGGGAGCTCCTACAATGAGCAGTTCTTC

clone size: -
J gene: TRBJ2-1
D gene: TRBD1
V gene: TRBV18
CDR3 protein: CASSTGQYNEQFF
CDR3 DNA: TGTGCCAGCTCAACGGGACAGTACAATGAGCAGTTCTTC

clone size: -
J gene: TRBJ1-4
D gene: -
V gene: TRBV5-1
CDR3 protein: CASSLGRGAKEKLFF
CDR3 DNA: TGCGCCAGCAGCTTGGGCCGGGGGGCAAAGGAAAAACTGTTTTTT

clone size: -
J gene: TRBJ1-2
D gene: TRBD1
V gene: TRBV6-1
CDR3 protein: CASSDSRGTAIDGYTF
CDR3 DNA: TGTGCCAGCAGTGATAGTAGGGGGACAGCGATAGATGGCTACACCTTC

clone size: -
J gene: TRBJ1-4
D gene: -
V gene: TRBV21-1
CDR3 protein: CASSAGVQGTPNEKLFF
CDR3 DNA: TGTGCCAGCAGCGCAGGGGTCCAAGGGACGCCGAATGAAAAACTGTTTTTT

clone size: -
J gene: TRBJ2-1
D gene: TRBD2
V gene: TRBV5-1
CDR3 protein: CASSLGGGASNEQFF
CDR3 DNA: TGCGCCAGCAGCTTGGGCGGGGGGGCCTCCAATGAGCAGTTCTTC

clone size: -
J gene: TRBJ2-3
D gene: TRBD1
V gene: TRBV5-4
CDR3 protein: CASSLVTGGTDTQYF
CDR3 DNA: TGTGCCAGCAGCTTGGTGACAGGGGGCACAGATACGCAGTATTTT

clone size: -
J gene: TRBJ1-5
D gene: -
V gene: TRBV28
CDR3 protein: CASSLSGDNQPQHF
CDR3 DNA: TGTGCCAGCAGTTTGTCAGGGGACAATCAGCCCCAGCATTTT

clone size: -
J gene: TRBJ2-7
D gene: -
V gene: TRBV6-5
CDR3 protein: CATRSSYEQYF
CDR3 DNA: TGTGCCACTAGGAGCTCCTACGAGCAGTACTTC

clone size: -
J gene: TRBJ2-3
D gene: -
V gene: TRBV5-8
CDR3 protein: CASSFGQSTDTQYF
CDR3 DNA: TGTGCCAGCAGCTTCGGACAGTCCACAGATACGCAGTATTTT

clone size: -
J gene: TRBJ2-2
D gene: TRBD2
V gene: TRBV7-9
CDR3 protein: CASSLASGLDTGELFF
CDR3 DNA: TGTGCCAGCAGCTTAGCGTCCGGACTAGATACCGGGGAGCTGTTTTTT

clone size: -
J gene: TRBJ2-3
D gene: TRBD2
V gene: TRBV27
CDR3 protein: CASSFGGSNADTQYF
CDR3 DNA: TGTGCCAGCAGTTTTGGCGGGAGCAATGCAGATACGCAGTATTTT

clone size: -
J gene: TRBJ2-5
D gene: TRBD1
V gene: TRBV2
CDR3 protein: CASKKGTVSPYQETQYF
CDR3 DNA: TGTGCCAGCAAGAAGGGGACAGTGTCCCCGTACCAAGAGACCCAGTACTTC

clone size: -
J gene: TRBJ1-2
D gene: TRBD1
V gene: TRBV7-8
CDR3 protein: CASSLELRGQEGYTF
CDR3 DNA: TGTGCCAGCAGCTTAGAACTCAGGGGGCAAGAGGGCTACACCTTC

clone size: -
J gene: TRBJ2-7
D gene: -
V gene: TRBV5-1
CDR3 protein: CASSLEGSGHEQYF
CDR3 DNA: TGCGCCAGCAGCTTGGAGGGCAGCGGGCACGAGCAGTACTTC

clone size: -
J gene: TRBJ1-1
D gene: -
V gene: TRBV27
CDR3 protein: CASRSVGLGNTEAFF
CDR3 DNA: TGTGCCAGCAGATCAGTCGGGTTAGGCAACACTGAAGCTTTCTTT

clone size: -
J gene: TRBJ2-5
D gene: -
V gene: TRBV10-2
CDR3 protein: CASAALRSGTRETQYF
CDR3 DNA: TGCGCCAGCGCAGCCCTTCGCTCCGGGACAAGAGAGACCCAGTACTTC

clone size: -
J gene: TRBJ1-3
D gene: -
V gene: TRBV5-1
CDR3 protein: CASSPGLTSGNTIYF
CDR3 DNA: TGCGCCAGCAGCCCTGGACTGACCTCTGGAAACACCATATATTTT

clone size: once
J gene: TRBJ1-2
D gene: -
V gene: TRBV4-1
CDR3 protein: CASSQGPVLNYGYTF
CDR3 DNA: TGCGCCAGCAGCCAAGGGCCAGTCCTGAACTATGGCTACACCTTC

clone size: few
J gene: TRBJ1-2
D gene: TRBD1
V gene: TRBV7-9
CDR3 protein: CASSPGGTGGGYGYTF
CDR3 DNA: TGTGCCAGCAGCCCCGGCGGAACAGGGGGCGGCTATGGCTACACCTTC

clone size: -
J gene: TRBJ2-7
D gene: -
V gene: TRBV6-5
CDR3 protein: CASSYRLATGSYEQYF
CDR3 DNA: TGTGCCAGCAGTTACCGGCTAGCGACGGGCTCCTACGAGCAGTACTTC

clone size: -
J gene: TRBJ1-1
D gene: -
V gene: TRBV7-8
CDR3 protein: CASSPRTRTLGTEAFF
CDR3 DNA: TGTGCCAGCAGCCCCCGGACGAGGACACTGGGCACTGAAGCTTTCTTT

clone size: once
J gene: TRBJ1-4
D gene: -
V gene: TRBV19
CDR3 protein: CASRRLEVEEKLFF
CDR3 DNA: TGTGCCAGTCGACGGTTGGAGGTAGAAGAAAAACTGTTTTTT

clone size: -
J gene: TRBJ1-4
D gene: TRBD1
V gene: TRBV6-5
CDR3 protein: CASSYSGTANEKLFF
CDR3 DNA: TGTGCCAGCAGTTACTCGGGGACAGCTAATGAAAAACTGTTTTTT

clone size: -
J gene: TRBJ2-1
D gene: TRBD2
V gene: TRBV29-1
CDR3 protein: CSVELWAGGALNEQFF
CDR3 DNA: TGCAGCGTCGAACTTTGGGCGGGGGGGGCGTTGAATGAGCAGTTCTTC

clone size: -
J gene: TRBJ1-2
D gene: -
V gene: TRBV7-9
CDR3 protein: CASSFEKGKIYTF
CDR3 DNA: TGTGCCAGCAGCTTTGAGAAGGGGAAGATCTACACCTTC

clone size: -
J gene: TRBJ1-5
D gene: -
V gene: TRBV30
CDR3 protein: CAWGVGGQPQHF
CDR3 DNA: TGTGCCTGGGGGGTCGGGGGGCAGCCCCAGCATTTT

clone size: -
J gene: TRBJ2-4
D gene: TRBD1
V gene: TRBV19
CDR3 protein: CASSIGRGSRDRDRSWAKNIQYF
CDR3 DNA: TGTGCCAGTAGTATAGGCCGAGGGAGCCGAGACAGGGACAGGTCTTGGGCCAAAAACATTCAGTACTTC

clone size: many
J gene: TRBJ1-5
D gene: -
V gene: TRBV10-3
CDR3 protein: CAISESEYQPQHF
CDR3 DNA: TGTGCCATCAGTGAGTCCGAGTATCAGCCCCAGCATTTT

clone size: -
J gene: TRBJ1-2
D gene: -
V gene: TRBV3-1/TRBV3-2
CDR3 protein: CANPGEGSTPGYTF
CDR3 DNA: TGTGCCAACCCCGGGGAGGGGTCGACTCCCGGCTACACCTTC

clone size: few
J gene: TRBJ2-5
D gene: -
V gene: TRBV5-1
CDR3 protein: CASSLSFAGGGFQETQYF
CDR3 DNA: TGCGCCAGCAGCTTATCCTTCGCAGGAGGGGGCTTCCAAGAGACCCAGTACTTC

clone size: once
J gene: TRBJ2-7
D gene: TRBD2
V gene: TRBV3-1/TRBV3-2
CDR3 protein: CASGTNTYEQYF
CDR3 DNA: TGTGCCAGCGGGACTAATACCTACGAGCAGTACTTC

clone size: -
J gene: TRBJ2-3
D gene: TRBD1
V gene: TRBV2
CDR3 protein: CASSPQGLGTDTQYF
CDR3 DNA: TGTGCCAGCAGTCCACAGGGGTTGGGGACAGATACGCAGTATTTT

clone size: -
J gene: TRBJ1-1
D gene: TRBD1
V gene: TRBV7-3
CDR3 protein: CASSSRQGTEAFF
CDR3 DNA: TGTGCCAGCAGCTCTCGACAGGGCACTGAAGCTTTCTTT